The TCR beta chain under discussion was sequenced for a study of shared clonotypes between healthy human individuals. Study processing details: Junction-only sequences without quality scores were provided by ImmunoSEQ, so filtering was different. Libraries were prepared by immunoSEQ multiplex PCR; TCRdb keeps only in-frame clonotypes and omits some of them. For V, J and clone size, that table is used; D and trimming come from the DNA. In the table there are 2 million to 2.5 million clones, 85% to 95% of which are singletons. Sequencing was performed on naive CD4+ T cells sorted from blood. Described subset: CD45RA+ positively selected. The TCR comes from a man aged 18 to 30 in good health.

CDR3 amino acids: CASSLKPPGNSPLHF. In nucleotides, the CDR3 is TGTGCCAGCAGCTTGAAGCCTCCAGGAAATTCACCCCTCCACTTT. The gene calls are TRBV13 and TRBJ1-6; the D is unclear. Germline V CDR1 and CDR2: PRHDT, FYEKMQ (reference sequence). Trimming shortened V by 3 bases and J by 7 bases, and 13 bases separated the two germline ends. This CDR3 has 15 amino acids. The variable domain in full, completed from reference TRBV13 and TRBJ1-6, reads AAGVIQSPRHLIKEKRETATLKCYPIPRHDTVYWYQQGPGQDPQFLISFYEKMQSDKGSIPDRFSAQQFSDYHSELNMSSLELGDSALYFCASSLKPPGNSPLHFGNGTRLTVT.